A single TCR beta chain is shown here with its context. The sample has other DNA sequences that encode this CDR3 too. Per germline, CDR1 MNHEY and CDR2 SMNVEV (reference sequence). Germline trimming cut 3 bases from V and 1 base from J; bases unmatched to any gene: 5. The CDR3 is 15 amino acids. This specimen belongs to a study of blood T cell repertoires in COVID-19. Overall study context: Samples representing acute and convalescent COVID-19 were sourced from the United States, Italy and Spain. Sources were T cells, B-cell-depleted T cells, or PBMCs; the material itself was cDNA or gDNA.

In the authors' methods: Reference gene primer amplification yielded estimated nucleated cell counts. Sequencing used immunoSEQ multiplex PCR; TCRdb keeps in-frame clones, though not all of them. V and J calls and clone size are as listed in that table; D and trimming were resolved from the DNA. The table shows 350,000 to 400,000 clones, with 90% occurring only once. The sequenced material came from peripheral blood. The V call is TRBV27, the J call TRBJ2-7; TRBD2 matches at 8 bases. The receptor was isolated from a man aged 18 to 30 with active or convalescent COVID-19. In nucleotides, the CDR3 is TGTGCCAGCAGTTTTGGGGCGGGAGGATCCTACGAGCAGTACTTC. Translated: CASSFGAGGSYEQYF.